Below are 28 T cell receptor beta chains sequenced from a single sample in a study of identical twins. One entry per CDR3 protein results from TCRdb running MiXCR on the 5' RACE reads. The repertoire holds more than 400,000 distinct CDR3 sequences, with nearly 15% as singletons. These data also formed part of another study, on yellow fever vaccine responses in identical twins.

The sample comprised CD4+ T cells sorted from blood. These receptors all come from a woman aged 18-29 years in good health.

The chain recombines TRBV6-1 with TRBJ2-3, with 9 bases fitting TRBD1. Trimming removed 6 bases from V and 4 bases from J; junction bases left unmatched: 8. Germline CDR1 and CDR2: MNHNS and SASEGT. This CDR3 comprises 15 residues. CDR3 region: CASRNRDRVADTQYF. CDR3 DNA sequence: TGTGCCAGCAGGAACCGGGACAGGGTTGCAGATACGCAGTATTTT.

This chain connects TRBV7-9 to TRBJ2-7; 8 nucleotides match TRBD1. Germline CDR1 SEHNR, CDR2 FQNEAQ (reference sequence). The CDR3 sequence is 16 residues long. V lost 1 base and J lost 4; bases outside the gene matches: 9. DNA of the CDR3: TGTGCCAGCAGCTTAGGAGCGGACAGGGTATTGTACGAGCAGTACTTC. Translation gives CASSLGADRVLYEQYF.

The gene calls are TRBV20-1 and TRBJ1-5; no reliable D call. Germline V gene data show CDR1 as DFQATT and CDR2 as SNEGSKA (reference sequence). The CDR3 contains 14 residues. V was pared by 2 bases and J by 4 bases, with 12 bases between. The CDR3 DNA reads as TGCAGTGCTAGACCTGGAGATCCTAATCAGCCCCAGCATTTT. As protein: CSARPGDPNQPQHF.

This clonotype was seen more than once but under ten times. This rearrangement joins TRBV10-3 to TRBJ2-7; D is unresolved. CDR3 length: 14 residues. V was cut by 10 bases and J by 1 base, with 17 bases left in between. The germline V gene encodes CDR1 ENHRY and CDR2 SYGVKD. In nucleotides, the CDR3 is TGTGCCACTAACCCTTCTGGCCCATCCTACGAGCAGTACGTC. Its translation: CATNPSGPSYEQYV.

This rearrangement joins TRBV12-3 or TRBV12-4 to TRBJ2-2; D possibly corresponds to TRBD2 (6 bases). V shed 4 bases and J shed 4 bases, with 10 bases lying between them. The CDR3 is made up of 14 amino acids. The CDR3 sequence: CASSWGVGTGELFF. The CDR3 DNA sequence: TGTGCCAGCAGTTGGGGGGTTGGCACCGGGGAGCTGTTTTTT.

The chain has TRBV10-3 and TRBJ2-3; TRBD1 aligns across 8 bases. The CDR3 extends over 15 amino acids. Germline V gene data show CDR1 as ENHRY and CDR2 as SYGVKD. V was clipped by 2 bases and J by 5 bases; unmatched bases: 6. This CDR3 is CAISEGGQDGDTQYF. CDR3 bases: TGTGCCATCAGTGAGGGGGGACAGGATGGAGATACGCAGTATTTT.

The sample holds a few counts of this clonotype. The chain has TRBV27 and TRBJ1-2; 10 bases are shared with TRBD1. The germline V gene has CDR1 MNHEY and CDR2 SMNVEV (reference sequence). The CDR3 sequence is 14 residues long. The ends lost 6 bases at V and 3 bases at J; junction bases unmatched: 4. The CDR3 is CASSRTGGDYGYTF. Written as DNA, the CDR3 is TGTGCCAGCAGCCGGACAGGGGGGGACTATGGCTACACCTTC.

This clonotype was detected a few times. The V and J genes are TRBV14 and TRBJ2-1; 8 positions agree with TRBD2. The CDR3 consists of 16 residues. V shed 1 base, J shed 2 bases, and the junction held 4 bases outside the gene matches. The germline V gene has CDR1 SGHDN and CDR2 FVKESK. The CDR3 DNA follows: TGTGCCAGCAGCCAAGTAGCGGGGTCCGCCTACAATGAGCAGTTCTTC. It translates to CASSQVAGSAYNEQFF.

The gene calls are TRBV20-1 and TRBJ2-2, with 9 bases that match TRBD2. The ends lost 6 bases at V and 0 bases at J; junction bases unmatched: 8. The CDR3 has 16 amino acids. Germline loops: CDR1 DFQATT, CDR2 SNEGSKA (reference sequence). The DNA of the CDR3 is TGCAGTGCGAGTAAAGCGGGGGGTACGAACACCGGGGAGCTGTTTTTT. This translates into CSASKAGGTNTGELFF.

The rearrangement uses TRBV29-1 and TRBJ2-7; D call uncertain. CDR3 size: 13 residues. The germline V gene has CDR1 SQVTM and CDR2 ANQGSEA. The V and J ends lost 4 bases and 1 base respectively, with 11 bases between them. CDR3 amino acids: CSVGGGKSYEQYF. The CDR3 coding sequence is TGCAGCGTTGGGGGTGGAAAGTCCTACGAGCAGTACTTC.

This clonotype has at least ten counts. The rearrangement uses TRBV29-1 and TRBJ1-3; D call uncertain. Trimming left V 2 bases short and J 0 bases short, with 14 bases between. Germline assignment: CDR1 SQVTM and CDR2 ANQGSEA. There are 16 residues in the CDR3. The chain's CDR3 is CSVEQWTPNSGNTIYF. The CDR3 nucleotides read TGCAGCGTTGAACAGTGGACTCCTAACTCTGGAAACACCATATATTTT.

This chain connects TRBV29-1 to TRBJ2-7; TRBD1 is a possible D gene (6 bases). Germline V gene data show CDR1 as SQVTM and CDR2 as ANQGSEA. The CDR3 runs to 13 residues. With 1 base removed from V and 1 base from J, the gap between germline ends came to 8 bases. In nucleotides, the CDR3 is TGCAGCGTTGAAGTGGACAGATCCTACGAGCAGTACTTC. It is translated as CSVEVDRSYEQYF.

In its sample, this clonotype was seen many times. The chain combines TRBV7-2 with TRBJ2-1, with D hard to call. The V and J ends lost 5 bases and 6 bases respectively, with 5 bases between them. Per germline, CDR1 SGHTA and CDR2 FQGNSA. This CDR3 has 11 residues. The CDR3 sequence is CASSMRNEQFF. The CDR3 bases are TGTGCCAGCAGCATGCGCAATGAGCAGTTCTTC.

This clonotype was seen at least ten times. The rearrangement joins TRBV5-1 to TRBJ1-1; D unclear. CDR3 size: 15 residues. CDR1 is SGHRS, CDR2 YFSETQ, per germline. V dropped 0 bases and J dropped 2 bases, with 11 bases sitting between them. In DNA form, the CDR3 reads TGCGCCAGCAGCTTGGCCGATGGCCTCAACACTGAAGCTTTCTTT. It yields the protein CASSLADGLNTEAFF.

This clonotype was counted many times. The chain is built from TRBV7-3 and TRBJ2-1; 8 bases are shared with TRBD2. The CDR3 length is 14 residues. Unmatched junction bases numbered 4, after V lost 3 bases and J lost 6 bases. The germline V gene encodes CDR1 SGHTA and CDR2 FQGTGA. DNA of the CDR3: TGTGCCAGCAGCTTCAGCGGGAGTCCCAATGAGCAGTTCTTC. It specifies CASSFSGSPNEQFF.

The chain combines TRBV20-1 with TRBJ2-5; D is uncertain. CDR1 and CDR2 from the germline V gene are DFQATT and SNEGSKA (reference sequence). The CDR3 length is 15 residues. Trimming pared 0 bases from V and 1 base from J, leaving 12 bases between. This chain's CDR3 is CSARDKSGPQETQYF. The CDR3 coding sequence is TGCAGTGCTAGAGATAAGTCCGGGCCCCAAGAGACCCAGTACTTC.

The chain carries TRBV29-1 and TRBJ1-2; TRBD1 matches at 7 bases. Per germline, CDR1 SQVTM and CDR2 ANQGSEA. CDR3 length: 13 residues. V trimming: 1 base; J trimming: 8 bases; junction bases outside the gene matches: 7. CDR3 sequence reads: CSVEARTGRGYTF. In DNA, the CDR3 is TGCAGCGTTGAAGCTCGGACAGGCCGGGGCTACACCTTC.

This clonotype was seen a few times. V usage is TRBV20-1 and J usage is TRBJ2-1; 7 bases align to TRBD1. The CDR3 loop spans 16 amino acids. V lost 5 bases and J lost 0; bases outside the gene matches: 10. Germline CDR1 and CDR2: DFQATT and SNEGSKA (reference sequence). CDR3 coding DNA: TGCAGTGCTCCGCGCCGGGACAGCAGCTCCTACAATGAGCAGTTCTTC. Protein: CSAPRRDSSSYNEQFF.

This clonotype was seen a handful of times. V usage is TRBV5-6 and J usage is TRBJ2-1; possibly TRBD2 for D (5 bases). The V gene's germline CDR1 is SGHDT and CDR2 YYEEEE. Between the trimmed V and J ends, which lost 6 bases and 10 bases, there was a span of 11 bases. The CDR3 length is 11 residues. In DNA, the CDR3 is TGTGCCAGCATCCGGTCGGGGGAGCAGTTCTTC. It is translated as CASIRSGEQFF.

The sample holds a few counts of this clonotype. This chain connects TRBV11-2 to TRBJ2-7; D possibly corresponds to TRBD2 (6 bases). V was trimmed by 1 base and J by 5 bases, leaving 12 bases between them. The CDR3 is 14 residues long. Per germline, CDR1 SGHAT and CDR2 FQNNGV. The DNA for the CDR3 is TGTGCCAGCAGCTTAGGATGGGGGGTAGACGAGCAGTACGTC. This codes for CASSLGWGVDEQYV.

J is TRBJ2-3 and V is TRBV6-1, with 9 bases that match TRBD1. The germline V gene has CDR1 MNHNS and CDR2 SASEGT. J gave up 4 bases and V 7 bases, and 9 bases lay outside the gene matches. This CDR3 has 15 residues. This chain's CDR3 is CASNLQGARADTQYF. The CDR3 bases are TGTGCCAGCAATCTACAGGGGGCAAGAGCAGATACGCAGTATTTT.

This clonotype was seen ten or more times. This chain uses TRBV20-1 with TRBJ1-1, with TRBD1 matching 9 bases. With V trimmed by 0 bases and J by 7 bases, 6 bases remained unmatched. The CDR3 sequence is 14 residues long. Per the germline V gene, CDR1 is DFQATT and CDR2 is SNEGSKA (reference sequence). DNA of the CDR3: TGCAGTGCTAGAGAGCGGGGACAGGGTGGTGAAGCTTTCTTT. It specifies CSARERGQGGEAFF.

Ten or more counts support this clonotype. The CDR3 DNA sequence: TGTGCCAGCAGTTCCTCAAAGGACAGATACAATCAGCCCCAGCATTTT. It translates to CASSSSKDRYNQPQHF. The chain carries TRBV27 and TRBJ1-5, with a weak D call TRBD1 (6 bases). The V gene's germline CDR1 is MNHEY and CDR2 SMNVEV (reference sequence). CDR3 length equals 16 residues. Trimming left V 4 bases short and J 3 bases short, with 16 bases between.

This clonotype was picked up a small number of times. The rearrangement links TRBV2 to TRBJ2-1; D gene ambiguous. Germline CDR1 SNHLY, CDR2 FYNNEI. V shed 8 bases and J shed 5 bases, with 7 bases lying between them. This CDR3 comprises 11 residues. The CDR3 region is CASQWNNEQFF. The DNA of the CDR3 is TGTGCCAGCCAATGGAACAATGAGCAGTTCTTC.

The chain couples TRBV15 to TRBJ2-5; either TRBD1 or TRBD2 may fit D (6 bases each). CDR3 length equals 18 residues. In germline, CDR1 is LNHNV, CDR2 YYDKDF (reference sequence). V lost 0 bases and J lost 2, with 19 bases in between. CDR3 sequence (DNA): TGTGCCACCAGCAGAGACCCCCGGGGGCAGGGACCTCAAGAGACCCAGTACTTC. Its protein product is CATSRDPRGQGPQETQYF.

The CDR3 DNA reads as TGCGCCAGCAGCTTGGAGCGACTAGCGGGAGGGCCTGGAGATACGCAGTATTTT. Its translation: CASSLERLAGGPGDTQYF. The genes are TRBV5-1 and TRBJ2-3; TRBD2 matches at 14 bases. Looked up from germline, CDR1 is SGHRS and CDR2 is YFSETQ. This CDR3 comprises 18 residues. After removal of 0 bases from V and 5 bases from J, the junction contained 8 bases not matched to a gene. Full variable domain (rest looked up from reference TRBV5-1 and TRBJ2-3): KAGVTQTPRYLIKTRGQQVTLSCSPISGHRSVSWYQQTPGQGLQFLFEYFSETQRNKGNFPGRFSGRQFSNSRSEMNVSTLELGDSALYLCASSLERLAGGPGDTQYFGPGTRLTVL.

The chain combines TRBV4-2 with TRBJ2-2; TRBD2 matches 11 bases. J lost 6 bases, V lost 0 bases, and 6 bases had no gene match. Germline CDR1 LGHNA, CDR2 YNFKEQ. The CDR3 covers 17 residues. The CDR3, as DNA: TGTGCCAGCAGCCAAGATGCTACTAGCGGGGGTGCCGGGGAGCTGTTTTTT. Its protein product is CASSQDATSGGAGELFF.

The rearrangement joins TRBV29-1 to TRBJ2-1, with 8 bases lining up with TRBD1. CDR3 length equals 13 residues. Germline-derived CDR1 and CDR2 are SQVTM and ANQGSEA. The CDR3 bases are TGCATCACCGGGACAGGCTCCTACAATGAGCAGTTCTTC. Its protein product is CITGTGSYNEQFF.